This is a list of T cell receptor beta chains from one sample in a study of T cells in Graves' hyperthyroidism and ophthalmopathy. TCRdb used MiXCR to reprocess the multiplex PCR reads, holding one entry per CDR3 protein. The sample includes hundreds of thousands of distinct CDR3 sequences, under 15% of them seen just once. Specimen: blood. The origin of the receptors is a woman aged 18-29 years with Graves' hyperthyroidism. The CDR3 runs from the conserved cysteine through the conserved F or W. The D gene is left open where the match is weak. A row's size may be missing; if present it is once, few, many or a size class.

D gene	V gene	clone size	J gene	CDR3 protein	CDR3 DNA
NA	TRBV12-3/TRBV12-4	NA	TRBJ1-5	CASSLDSYQPQHF	TGTGCCAGCAGCCTGGACAGTTATCAGCCCCAGCATTTT
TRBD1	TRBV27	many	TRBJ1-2	CASSLGQTEGYTF	TGTGCCAGCAGTCTGGGACAGACGGAGGGCTACACCTTC
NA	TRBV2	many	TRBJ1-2	CASSERVNYGYTF	TGTGCCAGCAGTGAAAGGGTTAACTATGGCTACACCTTC
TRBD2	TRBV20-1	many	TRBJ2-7	CSANPVRGDPYEQYF	TGCAGTGCTAACCCCGTCCGGGGGGACCCCTACGAGCAGTACTTC
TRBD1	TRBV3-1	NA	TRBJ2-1	CASIRTLTGTVKNYNEQFF	TGTGCCAGCATCCGAACATTAACCGGGACAGTGAAAAACTACAATGAGCAGTTCTTC
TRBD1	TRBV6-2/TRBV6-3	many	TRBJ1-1	CASRLRDRSSSFEAFF	TGTGCCAGCAGACTACGGGACAGGTCGAGTAGTTTTGAAGCTTTCTTT
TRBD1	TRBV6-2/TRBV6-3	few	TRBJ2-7	CASSPGTATYEQYF	TGTGCCAGCAGTCCCGGGACAGCTACATACGAGCAGTACTTC
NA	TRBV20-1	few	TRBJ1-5	CSARQGFAKSSQPQHF	TGCAGTGCTAGACAGGGGTTCGCTAAAAGCAGTCAGCCCCAGCATTTT
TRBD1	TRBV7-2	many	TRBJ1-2	CASSGAGTGGAYSPTRQYGYTF	TGTGCCAGCAGCGGAGCCGGGACAGGGGGCGCATACTCACCGACCCGCCAATATGGCTACACCTTC
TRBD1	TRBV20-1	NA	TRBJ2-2	CSARRQGSNTGELFF	TGCAGTGCTAGACGACAGGGGTCGAACACCGGGGAGCTGTTTTTT
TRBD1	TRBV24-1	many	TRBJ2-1	CATSVGTDNEQFF	TGTGCCACCAGTGTAGGGACAGACAATGAGCAGTTCTTC
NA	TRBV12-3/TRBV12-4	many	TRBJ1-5	CASSLGLSREPQHF	TGTGCCAGCAGTTTAGGTTTGTCAAGGGAGCCCCAGCATTTT
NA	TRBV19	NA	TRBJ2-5	CASSIIAGAETQYF	TGTGCCAGTAGTATAATTGCGGGGGCGGAGACCCAGTACTTC
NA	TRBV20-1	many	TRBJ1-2	CSAPDRVAGGYTF	TGCAGTGCTCCCGACCGGGTGGCGGGTGGCTACACCTTC
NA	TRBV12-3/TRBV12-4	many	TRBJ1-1	CASSPPGPNTEAFF	TGTGCCAGCAGTCCTCCGGGCCCGAACACTGAAGCTTTCTTT
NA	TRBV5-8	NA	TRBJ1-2	CASSLDPGRYGYTF	TGTGCCAGCAGCTTGGATCCAGGGAGATATGGCTACACCTTC
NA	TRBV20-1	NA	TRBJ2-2	CSARDWWGAGGKAGELFF	TGCAGTGCTAGAGATTGGTGGGGGGCAGGGGGAAAGGCCGGGGAGCTGTTTTTT
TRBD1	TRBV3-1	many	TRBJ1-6	CASSRGTGWNYNSPLHF	TGTGCCAGCAGCCGGGGGACAGGGTGGAACTATAATTCACCCCTCCACTTT